This T cell receptor beta chain was found in a study of blood T cell repertoires in COVID-19. This CDR3 is built from 15 residues. Trimming removed 2 bases from V and 4 bases from J, with 11 bases in between. Germline lookup yields CDR1 SSHAT and CDR2 FNYEAQ (reference sequence). Assay: immunoSEQ multiplex PCR; the TCRdb copy retains only in-frame clones and omits some. The table shows over 250,000 clones, with around 89% occurring only once. Sequenced sample: PBMCs or T cells enriched from blood (not recorded which). The J gene is TRBJ2-2, the V gene TRBV7-7; D unresolved. The clonotype comes from a man in his forties who had recovered from COVID-19. CDR3 residues: CASSLHPLSTGELFF. CDR3 in DNA: TGTGCCAGCAGCTTACATCCACTGAGCACCGGGGAGCTGTTTTTT.